The TCR beta chain described here comes from a study of cytomegalovirus exposure and HLA in healthy donors. Whole-study context: Earlier findings included roughly 120 million unique TCR beta sequences obtained from about 179 million T cells.

Germline V gives CDR1 SGHRS, CDR2 YFSETQ. This CDR3 comprises 13 residues. The V end lost 2 bases, the J end lost 8 bases, and 13 bases lay between the germline ends. Primers: 60 Vbeta forward and 13 Jbeta reverse. The assay was immunoSEQ multiplex PCR, and TCRdb's table has in-frame clones only and misses some. Here the sample spans 100,000 to 150,000 clones, 83% being singletons. The source is a middle-aged woman in good health and CMV-seropositive. The chain combines TRBV5-1 with TRBJ1-2, with D possibly matching TRBD1 (5 bases). The sample consisted of PBMCs. CDR3 residues: CASSFGGTEGYTF. The CDR3 nucleotides are TGCGCCAGCAGCTTCGGGGGGACGGAGGGCTACACCTTC.